This T cell receptor (beta chain) was observed in a study of shared clonotypes between healthy human individuals. Here immunoSEQ multiplex PCR was the method, and the copy in TCRdb shows in-frame clones only, minus some. The sample yields 950,000 to 1,300,000 clones, about 75% seen once. CDR1 MGHRA and CDR2 YSYEKL come from the germline V gene. The CDR3 is 12 residues long. V was pared by 4 bases and J by 7 bases, with 7 bases between. This clone turned up a few times. The sequencing input was memory CD4+ T cells sorted from blood. Subset given: CD45RA-negative fraction. The clonotype comes from a man aged 18 to 35 in good health. This chain joins TRBV4-1 and TRBJ1-4, with D unclear. CDR3 sequence reads: CASSRSSEKLFF. CDR3 DNA: TGCGCCAGCAGCCGAAGTAGTGAAAAACTGTTTTTT.